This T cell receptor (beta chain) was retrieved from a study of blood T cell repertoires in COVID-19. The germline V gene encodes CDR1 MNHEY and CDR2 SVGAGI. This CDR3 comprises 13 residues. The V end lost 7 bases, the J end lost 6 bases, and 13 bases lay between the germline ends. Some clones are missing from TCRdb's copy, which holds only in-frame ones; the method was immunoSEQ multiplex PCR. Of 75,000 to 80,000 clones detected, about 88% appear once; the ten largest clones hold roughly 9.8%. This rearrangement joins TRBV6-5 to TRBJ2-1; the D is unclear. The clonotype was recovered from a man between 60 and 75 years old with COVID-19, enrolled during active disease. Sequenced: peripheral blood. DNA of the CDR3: TGTGCCAGCACAATCACTATCGGCAATGAGCAGTTCTTC. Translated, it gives CASTITIGNEQFF.